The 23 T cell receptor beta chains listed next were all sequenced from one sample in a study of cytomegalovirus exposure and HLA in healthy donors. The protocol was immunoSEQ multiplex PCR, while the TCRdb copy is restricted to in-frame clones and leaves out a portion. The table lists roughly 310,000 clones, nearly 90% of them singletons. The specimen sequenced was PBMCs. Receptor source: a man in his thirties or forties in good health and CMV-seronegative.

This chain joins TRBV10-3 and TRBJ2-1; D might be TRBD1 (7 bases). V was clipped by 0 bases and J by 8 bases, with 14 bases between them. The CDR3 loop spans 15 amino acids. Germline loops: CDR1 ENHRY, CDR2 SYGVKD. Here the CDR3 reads CAISESTGRGDEQFF. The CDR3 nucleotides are TGTGCCATCAGTGAGTCGACCGGCAGGGGGGATGAGCAGTTCTTC.

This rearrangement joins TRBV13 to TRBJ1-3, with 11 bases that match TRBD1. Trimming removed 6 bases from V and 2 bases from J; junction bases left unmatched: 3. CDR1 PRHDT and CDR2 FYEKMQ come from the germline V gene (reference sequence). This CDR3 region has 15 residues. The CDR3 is CASSRDRGTGNTIYF. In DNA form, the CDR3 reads TGTGCCAGCAGTAGGGACAGGGGGACTGGAAACACCATATATTTT.

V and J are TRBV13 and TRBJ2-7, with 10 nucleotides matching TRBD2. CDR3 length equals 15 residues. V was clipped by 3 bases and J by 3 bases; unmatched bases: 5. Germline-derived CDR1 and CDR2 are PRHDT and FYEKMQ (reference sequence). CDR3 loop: CASSLAPSGGYEQYF. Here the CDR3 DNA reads TGTGCCAGCAGCTTGGCCCCTAGCGGGGGCTACGAGCAGTACTTC.

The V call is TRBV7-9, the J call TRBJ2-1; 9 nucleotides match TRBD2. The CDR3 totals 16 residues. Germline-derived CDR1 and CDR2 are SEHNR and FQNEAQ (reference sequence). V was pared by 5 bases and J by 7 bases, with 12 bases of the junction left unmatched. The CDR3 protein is CASSRAAGGPVNEQFF. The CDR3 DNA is TGTGCCAGCAGCCGTGCAGCGGGGGGTCCCGTGAATGAGCAGTTCTTC.

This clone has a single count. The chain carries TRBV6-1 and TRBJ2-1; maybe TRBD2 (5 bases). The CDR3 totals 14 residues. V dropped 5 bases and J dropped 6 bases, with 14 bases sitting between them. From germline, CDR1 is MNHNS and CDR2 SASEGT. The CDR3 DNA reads TGTGCCAGCAGTCAAGTGGGAGTGGGCAATGAGCAGTTCTTC. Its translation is CASSQVGVGNEQFF.

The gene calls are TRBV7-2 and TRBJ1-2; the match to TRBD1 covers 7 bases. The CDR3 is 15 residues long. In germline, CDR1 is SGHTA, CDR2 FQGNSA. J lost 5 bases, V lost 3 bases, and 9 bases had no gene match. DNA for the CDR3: TGTGCCAGCAGCTTTATGACAGGGAGCGCGTATGGCTACACCTTC. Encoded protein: CASSFMTGSAYGYTF. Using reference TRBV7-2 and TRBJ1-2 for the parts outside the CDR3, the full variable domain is GAGVSQSPSNKVTEKGKDVELRCDPISGHTALYWYRQSLGQGLEFLIYFQGNSAPDKSGLPSDRFSAERTGGSVSTLTIQRTQQEDSAVYLCASSFMTGSAYGYTFGSGTRLTVV.

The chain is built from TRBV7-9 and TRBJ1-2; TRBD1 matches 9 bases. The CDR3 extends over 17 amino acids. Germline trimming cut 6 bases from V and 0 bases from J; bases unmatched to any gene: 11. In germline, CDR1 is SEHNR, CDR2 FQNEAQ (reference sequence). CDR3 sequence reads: CASRGTGNVGTNYGYTF. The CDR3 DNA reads TGTGCCAGCAGAGGGACAGGGAACGTAGGTACTAACTATGGCTACACCTTC.

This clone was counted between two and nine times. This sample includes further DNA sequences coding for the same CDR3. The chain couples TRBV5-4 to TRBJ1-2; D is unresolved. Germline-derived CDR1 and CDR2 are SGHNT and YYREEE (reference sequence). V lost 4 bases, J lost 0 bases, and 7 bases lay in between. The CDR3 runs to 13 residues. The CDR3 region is CASSLVANYGYTF. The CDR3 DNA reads TGTGCCAGCAGCCTGGTCGCTAACTATGGCTACACCTTC.

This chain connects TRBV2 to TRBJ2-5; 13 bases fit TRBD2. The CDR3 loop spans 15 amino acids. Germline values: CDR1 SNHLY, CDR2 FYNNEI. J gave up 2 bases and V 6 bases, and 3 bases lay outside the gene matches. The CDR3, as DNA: TGTGCCAGCAGGAGGACTAGCGGGGGACAAGAGACCCAGTACTTC. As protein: CASRRTSGGQETQYF. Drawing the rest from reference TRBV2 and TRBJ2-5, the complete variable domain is EPEVTQTPSHQVTQMGQEVILRCVPISNHLYFYWYRQILGQKVEFLVSFYNNEISEKSEIFDDQFSVERPDGSNFTLKIRSTKLEDSAMYFCASRRTSGGQETQYFGPGTRLLVL.

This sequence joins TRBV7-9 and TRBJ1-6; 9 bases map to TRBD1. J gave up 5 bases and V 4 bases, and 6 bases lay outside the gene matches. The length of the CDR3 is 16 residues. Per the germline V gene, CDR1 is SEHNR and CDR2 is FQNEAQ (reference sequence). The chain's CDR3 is CASSSGTGLNNSPLHF. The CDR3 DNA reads TGTGCCAGCAGCTCGGGGACAGGGTTAAATAATTCACCCCTCCACTTT.

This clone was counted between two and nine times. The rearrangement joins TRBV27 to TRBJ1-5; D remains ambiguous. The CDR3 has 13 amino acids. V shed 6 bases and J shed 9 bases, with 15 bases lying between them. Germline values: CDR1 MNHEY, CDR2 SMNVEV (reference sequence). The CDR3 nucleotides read TGTGCCAGCAGGATTCATCCTTCGGGGCCCCAGCATTTT. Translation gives CASRIHPSGPQHF.

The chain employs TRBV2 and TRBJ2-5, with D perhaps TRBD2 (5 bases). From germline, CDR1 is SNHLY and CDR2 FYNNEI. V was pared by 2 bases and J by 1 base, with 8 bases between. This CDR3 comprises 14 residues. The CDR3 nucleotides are TGTGCCAGCAGTGAAAGAGGGTCCCAAGAGACCCAGTACTTC. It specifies CASSERGSQETQYF.

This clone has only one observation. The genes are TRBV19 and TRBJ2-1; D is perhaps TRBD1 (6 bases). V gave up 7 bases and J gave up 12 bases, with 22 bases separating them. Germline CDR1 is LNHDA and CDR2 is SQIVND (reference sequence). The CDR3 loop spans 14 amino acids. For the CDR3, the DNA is TGTGCCAGTACCCCACTTTTAGGGGGACATGTGCAGTTCTTC. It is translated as CASTPLLGGHVQFF.

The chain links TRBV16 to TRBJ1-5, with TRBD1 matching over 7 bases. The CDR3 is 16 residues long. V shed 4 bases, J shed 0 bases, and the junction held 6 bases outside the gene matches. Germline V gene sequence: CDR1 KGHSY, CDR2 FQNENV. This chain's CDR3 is CASSPEQGNSNQPQHF. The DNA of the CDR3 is TGTGCCAGCAGCCCGGAACAGGGGAATAGCAATCAGCCCCAGCATTTT.

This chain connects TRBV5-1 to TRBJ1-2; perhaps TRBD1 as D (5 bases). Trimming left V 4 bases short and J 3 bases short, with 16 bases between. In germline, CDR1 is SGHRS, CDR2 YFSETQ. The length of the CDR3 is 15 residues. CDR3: CASSPTDSKHYGYTF. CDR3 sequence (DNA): TGCGCCAGCAGCCCCACTGACAGTAAACACTATGGCTACACCTTC.

In DNA, the CDR3 is TGCGCCAGCAGCCAAGCTAGCGGGGAGGAAGAGACCCAGTACTTC. Its translation is CASSQASGEEETQYF. This chain links TRBV4-1 with TRBJ2-5; 9 bases line up with TRBD2. Trimming at V came to 1 base and at J to 3 bases, leaving 3 bases not matched to a gene. Germline CDR1 reads MGHRA; CDR2 reads YSYEKL. This CDR3 spans 15 amino acids.

The CDR3 is CASGLGQGSLYEQYF. The CDR3 bases are TGTGCTAGTGGTTTGGGACAGGGTTCCCTATACGAGCAGTACTTC. The chain carries TRBV12-5 and TRBJ2-7, with 7 bases fitting TRBD1. This CDR3 region has 15 residues. The V gene's germline CDR1 is LGHNT and CDR2 FRNRAP. V trimming: 1 base; J trimming: 4 bases; junction bases outside the gene matches: 7.

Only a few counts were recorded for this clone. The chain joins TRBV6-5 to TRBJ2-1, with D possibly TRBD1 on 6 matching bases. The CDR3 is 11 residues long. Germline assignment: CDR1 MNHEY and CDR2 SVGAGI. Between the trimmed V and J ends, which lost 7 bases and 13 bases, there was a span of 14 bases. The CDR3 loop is CASTQGATQFF. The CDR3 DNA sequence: TGTGCCAGCACACAGGGCGCGACACAGTTCTTC.

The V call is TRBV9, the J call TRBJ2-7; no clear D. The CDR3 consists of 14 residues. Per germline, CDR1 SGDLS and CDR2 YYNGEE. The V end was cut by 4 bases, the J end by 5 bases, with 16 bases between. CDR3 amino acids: CASSPSHLDDEQYF. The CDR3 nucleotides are TGTGCCAGCAGCCCGTCCCATCTAGACGACGAGCAGTACTTC.

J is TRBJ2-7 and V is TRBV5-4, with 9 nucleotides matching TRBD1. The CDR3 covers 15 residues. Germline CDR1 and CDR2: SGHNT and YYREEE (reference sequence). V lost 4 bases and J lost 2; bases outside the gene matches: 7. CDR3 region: CASSPTGGGTYEQYF. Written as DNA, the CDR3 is TGTGCCAGCAGCCCCACAGGGGGCGGGACCTACGAGCAGTACTTC.

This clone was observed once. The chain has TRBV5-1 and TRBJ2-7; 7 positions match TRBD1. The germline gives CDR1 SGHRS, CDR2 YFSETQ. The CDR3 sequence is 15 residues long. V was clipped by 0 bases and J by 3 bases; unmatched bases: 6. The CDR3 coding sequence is TGCGCCAGCAGCTTGGCACCGGGACAGAACTACGAGCAGTACTTC. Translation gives CASSLAPGQNYEQYF. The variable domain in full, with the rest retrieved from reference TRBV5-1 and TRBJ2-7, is KAGVTQTPRYLIKTRGQQVTLSCSPISGHRSVSWYQQTPGQGLQFLFEYFSETQRNKGNFPGRFSGRQFSNSRSEMNVSTLELGDSALYLCASSLAPGQNYEQYFGPGTRLTVT.

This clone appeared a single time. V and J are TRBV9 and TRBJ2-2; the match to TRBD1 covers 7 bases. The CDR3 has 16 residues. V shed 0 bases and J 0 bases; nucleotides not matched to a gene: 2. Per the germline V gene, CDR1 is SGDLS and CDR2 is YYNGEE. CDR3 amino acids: CASSVVGGANTGELFF. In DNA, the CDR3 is TGTGCCAGCAGCGTAGTAGGGGGCGCGAACACCGGGGAGCTGTTTTTT.

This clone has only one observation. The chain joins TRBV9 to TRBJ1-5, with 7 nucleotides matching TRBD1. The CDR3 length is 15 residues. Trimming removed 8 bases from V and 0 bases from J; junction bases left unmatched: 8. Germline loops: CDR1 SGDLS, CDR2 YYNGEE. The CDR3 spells CARRQGDYSNQPQHF. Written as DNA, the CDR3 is TGTGCCAGGCGACAGGGAGACTATAGCAATCAGCCCCAGCATTTT.